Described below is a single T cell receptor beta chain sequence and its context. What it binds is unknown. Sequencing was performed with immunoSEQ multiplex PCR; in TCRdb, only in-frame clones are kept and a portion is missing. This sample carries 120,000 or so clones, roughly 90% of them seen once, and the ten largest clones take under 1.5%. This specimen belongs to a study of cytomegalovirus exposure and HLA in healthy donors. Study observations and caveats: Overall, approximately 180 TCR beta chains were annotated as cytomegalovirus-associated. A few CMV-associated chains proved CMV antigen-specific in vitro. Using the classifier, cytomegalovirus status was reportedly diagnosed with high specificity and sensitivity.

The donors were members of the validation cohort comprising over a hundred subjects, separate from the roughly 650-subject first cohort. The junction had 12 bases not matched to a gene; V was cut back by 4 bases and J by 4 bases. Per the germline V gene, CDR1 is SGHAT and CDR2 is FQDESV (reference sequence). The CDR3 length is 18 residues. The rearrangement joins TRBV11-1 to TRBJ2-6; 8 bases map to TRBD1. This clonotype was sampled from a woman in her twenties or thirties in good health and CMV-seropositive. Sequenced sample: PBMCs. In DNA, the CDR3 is TGTGCCAGCAGCTCCGGGACAGGTCCCAGGTGGGGGGCCAACGTCCTGACTTTC. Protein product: CASSSGTGPRWGANVLTF.